These 17 T cell receptor beta chains came from one sample sequenced in a study of long-term antiretroviral therapy in people with HIV (dated by TCRdb to 2021 to 2024). The immunoSEQ hsTCRB v3.0 assay was used at survey level resolution to sequence the TRB variable region. The clones in this table, taken by TCRdb from immuneACCESS, are in-frame only. Not every clone is retained; where verified, under half of the shortfall comes from an unresolved V gene, and the cause of the rest is unknown. This sample comprises more than 30,000 clones, 79% of them detected only once. Approximately 3.2% of the sample is held by the ten biggest clonotypes. The sequencing used unsorted PBMCs, collected 1.9 years after starting antiretroviral therapy. Receptors originate from a man between 18 and 29 years old with HIV.

This clone was seen more than once but under ten times. The V call is TRBV2, the J call TRBJ1-2; a weak D match, TRBD1 (6 bases). The CDR3 is 13 amino acids. V lost 8 bases to trimming and J lost 8 bases, with 18 bases between them. Germline-derived CDR1 and CDR2 are SNHLY and FYNNEI. CDR3: CASSGRTAWGYTF. In DNA, the CDR3 is TGTGCCAGCTCCGGTCGGACAGCATGGGGCTACACCTTC.

This chain uses TRBV28 with TRBJ1-1; D may be TRBD1 (6 bases). This CDR3 comprises 14 residues. CDR1 is MDHEN and CDR2 is SYDVKM in the germline V gene. Trimming shortened V by 10 bases and J by 5 bases, and 20 bases separated the two germline ends. CDR3 sequence reads: CATTLGGGYTEAFF. CDR3 coding DNA: TGTGCCACCACTCTAGGGGGGGGATATACTGAAGCTTTCTTT.

This clone was observed a few times. V gene TRBV18 combines with J gene TRBJ2-2, with 10 bases lining up with TRBD2. The CDR3 length is 15 residues. Germline CDR1 is KGHSH and CDR2 is LQKENI. The trim removed 4 bases at V and 7 bases at J, leaving 6 bases unmatched. The CDR3 sequence: CASSLLGLAVGELFF. The CDR3 nucleotides are TGTGCCAGCTCACTACTAGGACTAGCGGTCGGGGAGCTGTTTTTT.

This clone was detected a few times. This chain uses TRBV7-3 with TRBJ1-5; D uncertain. This CDR3 has 13 amino acids. V lost 5 bases, J lost 11 bases, and 16 bases lay in between. Germline V gene sequence: CDR1 SGHTA, CDR2 FQGTGA. CDR3 bases: TGTGCCAGCAGCCTTCCCCGGAGCGTAGCCCAGCATTTT. It encodes CASSLPRSVAQHF.

The chain uses TRBV10-3 and TRBJ1-1; 9 nucleotides align to TRBD1. This CDR3 has 13 amino acids. The germline V gene has CDR1 ENHRY and CDR2 SYGVKD. After removal of 6 bases from V and 7 bases from J, the junction contained 6 bases not matched to a gene. The CDR3 spells CAIRTGQGDEAFF. The CDR3 DNA sequence: TGTGCCATCAGGACGGGACAGGGAGATGAAGCTTTCTTT.

This chain links TRBV19 with TRBJ1-1; D unresolved. The CDR3 has 12 amino acids. Germline-derived CDR1 and CDR2 are LNHDA and SQIVND (reference sequence). V lost 1 base and J 11 bases, leaving 11 bases between the germline ends. The CDR3, as DNA: TGTGCCAGTAGTATAGGGAGCTTCGGGGCTTTCTTT. Translated, it gives CASSIGSFGAFF.

There are a few counts of this clone. The J gene is TRBJ2-2, the V gene TRBV18, with a weak D call TRBD1 (5 bases). Trimming pared 3 bases from V and 5 bases from J, leaving 10 bases between. This CDR3 is built from 14 residues. CDR1 and CDR2 from the germline V gene are KGHSH and LQKENI. CDR3 amino acids: CASSPPRETGELFF. As DNA, the CDR3 is TGTGCCAGCTCACCCCCCAGGGAAACCGGGGAGCTGTTTTTT.

The V and J genes are TRBV11-2 and TRBJ2-7, with TRBD2 matching over 12 bases. The CDR3 sequence is 16 residues long. Unmatched junction bases numbered 10, after V lost 3 bases and J lost 7 bases. Germline CDR1 SGHAT, CDR2 FQNNGV. CDR3 DNA: TGTGCCAGCAGCTTGGACATCCTAGCGGGGGGGCGTGAGCAGTACTTC. Residues: CASSLDILAGGREQYF. Full variable domain (outside the CDR3, taken from reference TRBV11-2 and TRBJ2-7): EAGVAQSPRYKIIEKRQSVAFWCNPISGHATLYWYQQILGQGPKLLIQFQNNGVVDDSQLPKDRFSAERLKGVDSTLKIQPAKLEDSAVYLCASSLDILAGGREQYFGPGTRLTVT.

The chain employs TRBV28 and TRBJ1-5; 11 nucleotides line up with TRBD1. Germline V CDR1 and CDR2: MDHEN, SYDVKM. The trim removed 8 bases at V and 1 base at J, leaving 10 bases unmatched. This CDR3 spans 17 amino acids. The CDR3 loop is CASSPGQGAWSNQPQHF. CDR3 in DNA: TGTGCCAGCTCCCCCGGACAGGGGGCATGGAGCAATCAGCCCCAGCATTTT.

The V and J genes are TRBV5-1 and TRBJ1-1; 7 bases agree with TRBD1. Germline CDR1 and CDR2: SGHRS and YFSETQ. The V gene end was trimmed by 4 bases and the J gene end by 5 bases; junction bases not matched to a gene: 8. CDR3 length: 14 amino acids. The CDR3 DNA sequence: TGCGCCAGCAGCAAAGACAGGGTCGAAACTGAAGCTTTCTTT. It codes for CASSKDRVETEAFF. Looking up the rest from reference TRBV5-1 and TRBJ1-1 gives the full variable domain: KAGVTQTPRYLIKTRGQQVTLSCSPISGHRSVSWYQQTPGQGLQFLFEYFSETQRNKGNFPGRFSGRQFSNSRSEMNVSTLELGDSALYLCASSKDRVETEAFFGQGTRLTVV.

The chain couples TRBV19 to TRBJ2-1; D remains ambiguous. Germline V gene sequence: CDR1 LNHDA, CDR2 SQIVND (reference sequence). With 1 base removed from V and 4 bases from J, the gap between germline ends came to 17 bases. This CDR3 region has 17 residues. CDR3 protein: CASSIVLGPKVYNEQFF. The DNA for the CDR3 is TGTGCCAGTAGTATAGTCTTAGGACCAAAGGTATACAATGAGCAGTTCTTC.

The chain employs TRBV4-1 and TRBJ2-7; TRBD1 aligns across 10 bases. Germline loops: CDR1 MGHRA, CDR2 YSYEKL. J was trimmed by 3 bases and V by 11 bases; bases with no gene match: 13. The CDR3 totals 15 residues. For the CDR3, the DNA is TGCGCCGCGTCCCCGCCGGGACAGGGGCACTACGAGCAGTACTTC. Its protein is CAASPPGQGHYEQYF.

This chain uses TRBV7-3 with TRBJ2-1; D is unclear. Germline V gene sequence: CDR1 SGHTA, CDR2 FQGTGA. CDR3 size: 13 residues. Trimming took 2 bases from V and 7 from J, leaving 9 bases between them. The CDR3 sequence: CASSLSLQNEQFF. Here the CDR3 DNA reads TGTGCCAGCAGCTTATCACTGCAGAATGAGCAGTTCTTC.

V usage is TRBV6-1 and J usage is TRBJ1-3; D ambiguous. Germline V gene sequence: CDR1 MNHNS, CDR2 SASEGT. The CDR3 is made up of 15 amino acids. The ends were cut back, 0 bases at V and 2 bases at J, with 8 bases in the middle. The CDR3 DNA follows: TGTGCCAGCAGTGAAGCGTATCATGCTGGAAACACCATATATTTT. Amino acid sequence: CASSEAYHAGNTIYF.

The chain couples TRBV2 to TRBJ2-6; D is uncertain. V was trimmed by 4 bases and J by 1 base, leaving 8 bases between them. This CDR3 comprises 15 residues. CDR1 SNHLY and CDR2 FYNNEI come from the germline V gene. The CDR3 spells CASSVPPSGANVLTF. Here the CDR3 DNA reads TGTGCCAGCAGTGTACCCCCTTCTGGGGCCAACGTCCTGACTTTC.

This clone was counted once. The chain carries TRBV7-9 and TRBJ1-3; 8 bases fit TRBD1. Trimming cost V 3 bases and J 0 bases; bases outside gene matches: 10. The CDR3 length is 18 residues. The germline CDR1 and CDR2 sequences are SEHNR and FQNEAQ (reference sequence). CDR3 DNA sequence: TGTGCCAGCAGCTTTCCGGGACAGGTGCCAAGCTCTGGAAACACCATATATTTT. Protein product: CASSFPGQVPSSGNTIYF.

The chain has TRBV27 and TRBJ2-3; 9 bases are a match to TRBD1. Trimming cost V 2 bases and J 2 bases; bases outside gene matches: 2. This CDR3 has 15 amino acids. CDR1 and CDR2 from the germline V gene are MNHEY and SMNVEV (reference sequence). CDR3 sequence reads: CASSLGTGHTDTQYF. CDR3 DNA: TGTGCCAGCAGTTTAGGGACAGGGCACACAGATACGCAGTATTTT.